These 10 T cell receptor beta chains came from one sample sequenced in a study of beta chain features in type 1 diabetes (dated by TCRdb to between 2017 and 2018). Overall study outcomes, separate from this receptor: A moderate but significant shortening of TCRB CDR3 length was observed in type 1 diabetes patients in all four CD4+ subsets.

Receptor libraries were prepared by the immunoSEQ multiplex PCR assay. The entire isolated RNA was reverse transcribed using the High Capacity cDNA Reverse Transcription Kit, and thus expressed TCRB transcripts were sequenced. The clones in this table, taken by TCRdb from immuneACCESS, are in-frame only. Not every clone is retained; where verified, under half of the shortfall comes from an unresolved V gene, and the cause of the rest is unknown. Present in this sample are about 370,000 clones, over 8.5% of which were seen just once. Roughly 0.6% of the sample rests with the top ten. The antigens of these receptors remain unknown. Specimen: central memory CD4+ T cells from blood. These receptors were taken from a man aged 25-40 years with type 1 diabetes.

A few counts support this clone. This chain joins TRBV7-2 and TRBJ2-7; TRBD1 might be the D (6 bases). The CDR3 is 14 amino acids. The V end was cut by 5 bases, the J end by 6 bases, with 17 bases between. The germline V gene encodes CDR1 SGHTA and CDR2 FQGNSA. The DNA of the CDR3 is TGTGCCAGCAGCACCCAGGGGCCGACAGCCGAGCAGTACTTC. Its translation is CASSTQGPTAEQYF.

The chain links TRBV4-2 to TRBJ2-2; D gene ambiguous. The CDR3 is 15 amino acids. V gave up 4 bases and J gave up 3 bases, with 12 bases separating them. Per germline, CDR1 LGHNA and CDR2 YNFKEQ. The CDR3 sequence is CASSPSPRDTGELFF. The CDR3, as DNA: TGTGCCAGCAGCCCGAGCCCACGGGACACCGGGGAGCTGTTTTTT.

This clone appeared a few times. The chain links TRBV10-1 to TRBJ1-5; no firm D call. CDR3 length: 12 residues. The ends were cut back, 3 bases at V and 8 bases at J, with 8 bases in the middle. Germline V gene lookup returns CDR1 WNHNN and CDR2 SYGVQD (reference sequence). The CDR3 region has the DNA TGCGCCAGCAGTGATCACGCTAAGCCCCAGCATTTT. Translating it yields CASSDHAKPQHF.

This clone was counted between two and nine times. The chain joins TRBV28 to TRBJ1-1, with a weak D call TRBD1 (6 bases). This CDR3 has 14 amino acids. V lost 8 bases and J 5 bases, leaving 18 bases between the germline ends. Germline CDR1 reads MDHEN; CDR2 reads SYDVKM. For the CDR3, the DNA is TGTGCCAGCGGTAGGGGTGGGGGGCGGACTGAAGCTTTCTTT. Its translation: CASGRGGGRTEAFF.

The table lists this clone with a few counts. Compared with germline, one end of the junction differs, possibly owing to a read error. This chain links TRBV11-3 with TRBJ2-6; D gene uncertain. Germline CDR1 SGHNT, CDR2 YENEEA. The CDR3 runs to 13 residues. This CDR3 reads CASSLDIRAPSFF. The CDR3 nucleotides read TGTGCCAGCAGCTTAGATATTCGGGCACCCTCATTTTTC.

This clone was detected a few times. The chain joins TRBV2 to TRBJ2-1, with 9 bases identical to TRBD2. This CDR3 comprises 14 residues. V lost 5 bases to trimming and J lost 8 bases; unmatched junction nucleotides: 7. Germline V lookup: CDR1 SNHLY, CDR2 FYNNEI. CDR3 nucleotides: TGTGCCAGCAGTTTAGCGGGAGCTGGGGATGAGCAGTTCTTC. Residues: CASSLAGAGDEQFF.

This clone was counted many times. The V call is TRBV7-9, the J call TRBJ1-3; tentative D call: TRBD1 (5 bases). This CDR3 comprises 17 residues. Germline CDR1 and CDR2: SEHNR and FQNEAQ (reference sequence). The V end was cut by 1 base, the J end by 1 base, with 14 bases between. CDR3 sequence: CASSLDGGARSGNTIYF. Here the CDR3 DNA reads TGTGCCAGCAGCTTAGACGGCGGGGCCAGGTCTGGAAACACCATATATTTT. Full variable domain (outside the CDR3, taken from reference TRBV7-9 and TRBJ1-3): DTGVSQNPRHKITKRGQNVTFRCDPISEHNRLYWYRQTLGQGPEFLTYFQNEAQLEKSRLLSDRFSAERPKGSFSTLEIQRTEQGDSAMYLCASSLDGGARSGNTIYFGEGSWLTVV.

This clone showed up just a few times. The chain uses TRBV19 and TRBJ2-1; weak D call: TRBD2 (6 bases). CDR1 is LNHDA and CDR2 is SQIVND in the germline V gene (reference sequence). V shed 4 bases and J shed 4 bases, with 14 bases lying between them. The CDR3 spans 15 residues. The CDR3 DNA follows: TGTGCCAGTAGTAGCGGGACTTCACTATACAATGAGCAGTTCTTC. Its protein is CASSSGTSLYNEQFF.

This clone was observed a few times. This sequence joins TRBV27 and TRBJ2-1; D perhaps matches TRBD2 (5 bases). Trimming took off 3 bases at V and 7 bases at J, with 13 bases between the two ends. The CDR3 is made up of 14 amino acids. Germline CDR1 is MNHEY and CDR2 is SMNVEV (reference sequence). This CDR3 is CASSFDWTQNEQFF. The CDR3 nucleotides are TGTGCCAGCAGTTTCGACTGGACTCAGAATGAGCAGTTCTTC.

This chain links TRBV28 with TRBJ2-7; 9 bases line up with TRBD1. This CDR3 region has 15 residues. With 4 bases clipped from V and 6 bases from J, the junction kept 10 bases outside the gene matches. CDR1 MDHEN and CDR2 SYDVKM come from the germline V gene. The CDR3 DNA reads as TGTGCCAGCAGTTCGCCCGGGACAGGGATGGGCGAGCAGTACTTC. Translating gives CASSSPGTGMGEQYF. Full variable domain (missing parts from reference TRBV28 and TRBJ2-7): DVKVTQSSRYLVKRTGEKVFLECVQDMDHENMFWYRQDPGLGLRLIYFSYDVKMKEKGDIPEGYSVSREKKERFSLILESASTNQTSMYLCASSSPGTGMGEQYFGPGTRLTVT.